The entry that follows covers one TCR beta chain sequence. Measured with immunoSEQ multiplex PCR; TCRdb has only the in-frame clones, and not every one. The table shows around 300,000 clones, with around four fifths occurring only once. The data are from a study of blood T cell repertoires in COVID-19. The overall study: Samples of COVID-19 (acute and convalescent) were obtained from the United States, Italy and Spain.

V dropped 5 bases and J dropped 0 bases, with 11 bases sitting between them. The CDR3 has 14 residues. Per the germline V gene, CDR1 is MNHEY and CDR2 is SVGAGI. This clonotype was sampled from a man aged 25 to 45 with active or convalescent COVID-19. The sample comprised peripheral blood. This rearrangement joins TRBV6-5 to TRBJ2-7; the D gene is possibly TRBD2 (7 bases). In nucleotides, the CDR3 is TGTGCCAGCAGTAGGGGGGGAAGCTCCTACGAGCAGTACTTC. Amino acids: CASSRGGSSYEQYF.